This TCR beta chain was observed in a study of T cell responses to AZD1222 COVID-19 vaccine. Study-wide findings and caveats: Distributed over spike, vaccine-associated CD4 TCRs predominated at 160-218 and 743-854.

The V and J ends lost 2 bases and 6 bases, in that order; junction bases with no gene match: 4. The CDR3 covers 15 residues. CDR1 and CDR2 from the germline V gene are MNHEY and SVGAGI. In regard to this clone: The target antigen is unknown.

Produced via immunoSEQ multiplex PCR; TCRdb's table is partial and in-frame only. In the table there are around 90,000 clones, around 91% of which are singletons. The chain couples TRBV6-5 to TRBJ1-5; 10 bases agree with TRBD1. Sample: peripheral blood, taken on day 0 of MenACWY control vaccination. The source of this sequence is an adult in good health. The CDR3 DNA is TGTGCCAGCAGTTACGTGGGACAGGGGATTCAGCCCCAGCATTTT. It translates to CASSYVGQGIQPQHF.